This T cell receptor (beta chain) derives from a study of blood T cell repertoires in COVID-19 (dated by TCRdb to about 2020). The study in broad terms: Collaborator samples came from the United States, Italy and Spain and covered acute and convalescent phases of COVID-19. The repertoires were released in a freely available public database intended as a resource for research on the immune response to SARS-CoV-2. The material from the prospective study consisted of cDNA or gDNA derived from T cells, B-cell-depleted T cells, or PBMCs. Where available, HLA class I and class II types were taken from metadata supplied by the sample provider and were not determined by assay-based typing. Nearly every sample came with metadata listing a de-identified subject ID, COVID-19 status, age in years and sex. Samples were obtained from the ongoing ImmuneRACE study (first 160 participants) and from approximately 1,200 subjects provided by 6 global collaborators. The dataset comprised deeply sampled blood TCRbeta repertoires from subjects exposed to, actively infected with, or recovered from COVID-19.

TCRbeta CDR3 regions were amplified from genomic DNA using the immunoSEQ Assay, a bias-controlled multiplex PCR. In the paper's pipeline: Nucleated cell counts per sample were estimated from amplification of reference gene primers within the assay. To quantify the absolute abundance of each unique TCRbeta CDR3 rearrangement, sequence reads were collapsed and filtered. For each sample, productive Simpson clonality was calculated as the square root of Simpson's diversity index across productive rearrangements. This is the immuneACCESS table as TCRdb keeps it, with only in-frame sequences that have V and J called. A part of the clones is gone; compared with another copy, unresolved V genes explain less than half, and the rest is unexplained. The DNA was the basis for D and trimming; V, J and clone size are from that table. This sample gives about 83,000 clones in total; 88% of them show up just once. Over 35% of the sample comes from the top ten.

Collaborating institutions collected whole blood in K2EDTA tubes following their own protocols. For TCRbeta analysis, collaborators shipped samples as frozen whole blood, isolated PBMCs, or DNA extracted from either of those sample types. From its cysteine to its phenylalanine, the CDR3 spans 15 amino acids. Of all the DNA, just the CDR3 is kept, 45 bases in frame from base 1. Compared with germline, V lacks 6 bases and J lacks 3 bases; bases without a gene match: 5. CDR1 is given as SNHLY and CDR2 as FYNNEI, both from the germline V gene. Here is what the overall study found, with its caveats: How much clinical and demographic metadata was included differed by source and by participant, and the metadata was provided uncurated.

Notes on this clone: Its antigen is not yet known. Base qualities are missing; no much larger clone stands one base away.

The origin of this receptor is a human donor in a cohort sampled during active COVID-19. Specimen: peripheral blood. The chain joins TRBV2 to TRBJ2-5, and 12 junction bases match TRBD2. The CDR3 has the sequence CASRGRLAGEETQYF. The nucleotide sequence reads TGTGCCAGCAGGGGCCGACTAGCGGGGGAAGAGACCCAGTACTTC.